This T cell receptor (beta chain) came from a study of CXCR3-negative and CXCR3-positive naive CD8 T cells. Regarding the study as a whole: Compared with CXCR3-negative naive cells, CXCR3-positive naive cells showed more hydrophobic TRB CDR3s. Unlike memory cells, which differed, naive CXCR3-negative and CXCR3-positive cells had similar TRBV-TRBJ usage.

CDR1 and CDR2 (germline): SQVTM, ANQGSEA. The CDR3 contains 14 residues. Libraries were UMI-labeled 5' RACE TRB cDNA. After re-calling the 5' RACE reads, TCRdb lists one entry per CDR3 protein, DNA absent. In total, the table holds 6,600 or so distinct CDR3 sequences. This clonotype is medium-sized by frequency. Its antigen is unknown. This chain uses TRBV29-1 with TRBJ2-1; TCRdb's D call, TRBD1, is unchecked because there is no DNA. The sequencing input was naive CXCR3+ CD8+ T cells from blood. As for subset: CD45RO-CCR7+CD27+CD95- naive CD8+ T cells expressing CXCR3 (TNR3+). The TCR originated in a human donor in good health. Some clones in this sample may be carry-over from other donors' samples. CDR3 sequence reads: CSVEGQGAINEQFF.